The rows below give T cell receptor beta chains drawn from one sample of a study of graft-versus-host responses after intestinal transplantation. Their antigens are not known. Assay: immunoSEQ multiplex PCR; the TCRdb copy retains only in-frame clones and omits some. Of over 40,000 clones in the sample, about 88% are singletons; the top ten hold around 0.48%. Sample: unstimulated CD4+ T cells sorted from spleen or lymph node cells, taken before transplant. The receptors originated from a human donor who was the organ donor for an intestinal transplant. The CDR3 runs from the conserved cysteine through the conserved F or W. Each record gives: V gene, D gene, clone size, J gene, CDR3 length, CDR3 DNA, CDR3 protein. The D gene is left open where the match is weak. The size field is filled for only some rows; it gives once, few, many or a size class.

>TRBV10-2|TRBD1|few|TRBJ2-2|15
TGCGCCAGCAGGAGGGGGACAGGGAGCACCGGGGAGCTGTTTTTT
CASRRGTGSTGELFF
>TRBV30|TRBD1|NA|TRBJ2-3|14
TGTGCCTACCTACAGGGGGCGCGTGCAGATACGCAGTATTTT
CAYLQGARADTQYF
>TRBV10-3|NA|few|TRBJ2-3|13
TGTGCCATCAGTGATGGAGGCACAGATACGCAGTATTTT
CAISDGGTDTQYF
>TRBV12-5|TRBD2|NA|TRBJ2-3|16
TGTGCTAGTGGTTTGGGACAGACTAGCGGCACAGATACGCAGTATTTT
CASGLGQTSGTDTQYF
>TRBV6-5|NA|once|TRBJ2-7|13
TGTGCCAGCAGTTACTTCGGTAGAAACGAGCAGTACTTC
CASSYFGRNEQYF
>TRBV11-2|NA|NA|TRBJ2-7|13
TGTGCCAGCAGCTTCGGGGGCGCCTACGAGCAGTACTTC
CASSFGGAYEQYF
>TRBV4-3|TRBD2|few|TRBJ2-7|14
TGCGCCAGCAGCCAAGATCGGGGGGGAACCAGGGAGTACTTC
CASSQDRGGTREYF
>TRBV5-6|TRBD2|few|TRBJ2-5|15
TGTGCCAGCAGCTCCCCGGGACTAGCGGGAGAGACCCAGTACTTC
CASSSPGLAGETQYF
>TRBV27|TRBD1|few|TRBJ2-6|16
TGTGCCAGCAGGGACAGGGCCTACTCTGGGGCCAACGTCCTGACTTTC
CASRDRAYSGANVLTF
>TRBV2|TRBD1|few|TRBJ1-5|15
TGTGCCAGCAGGGACAGGGGGTATAGCAATCAGCCCCAGCATTTT
CASRDRGYSNQPQHF
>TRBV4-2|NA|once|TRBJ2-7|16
TGTGCCAGCAGCCAAGCTGCCGGCCAGAGCTCCTACGAGCAGTACTTC
CASSQAAGQSSYEQYF
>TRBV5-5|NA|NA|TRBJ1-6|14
TGTGCCAGCAGCTTGGACAGGAATAATTCACCCCTCCACTTT
CASSLDRNNSPLHF
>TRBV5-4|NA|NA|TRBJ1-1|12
TGTGCCAGCAGCGTGCTGAACACTGAAGCTTTCTTT
CASSVLNTEAFF
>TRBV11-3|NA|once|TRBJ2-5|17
TGTGCCAGCAGCCAGGAGGACTGGCCGGGCCCCCAAGAGACCCAGTACTTC
CASSQEDWPGPQETQYF
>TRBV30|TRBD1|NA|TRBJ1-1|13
TGTGCCTGGAGTGCTCACGGGACAGCTGAAGCTTTCTTT
CAWSAHGTAEAFF
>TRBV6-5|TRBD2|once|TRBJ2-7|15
TGTGCCAGCAGTTCCCCAGCGGGAGGATCCTACGAGCAGTACTTC
CASSSPAGGSYEQYF
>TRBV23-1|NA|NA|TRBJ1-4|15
TGCGCCAGCAGCTGCAATTCCGCAACTAATGAAAAACTGTTTTTT
CASSCNSATNEKLFF
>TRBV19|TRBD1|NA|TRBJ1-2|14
TGTGCCAGTAGTATGGGGGACAGGGGGCGCGGCTACACCTTC
CASSMGDRGRGYTF
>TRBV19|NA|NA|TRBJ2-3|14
TGTGCCAGTAGTATAGGGACTAGCACAGATACGCAGTATTTT
CASSIGTSTDTQYF
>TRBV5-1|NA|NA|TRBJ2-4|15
TGCGCCAGCAGCGCCGGGGTCCTTTGGGGTGACATTCAGTACTTC
CASSAGVLWGDIQYF
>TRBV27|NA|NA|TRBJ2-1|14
TGTGCCAGCAGTTTATGGTACACCTACAATGAGCAGTTCTTC
CASSLWYTYNEQFF
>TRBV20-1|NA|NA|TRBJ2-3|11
TGCAGTGCTAGAGATCAAGATACGCAGTATTTT
CSARDQDTQYF
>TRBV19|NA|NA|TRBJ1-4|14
TGTGCCAGTAAGCCCGGGAGGGGTAATGAAAAACTGTTTTTT
CASKPGRGNEKLFF
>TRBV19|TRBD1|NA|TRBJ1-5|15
TGTGCCAGTAGTATAGAGGGACAGAGCAATCAGCCCCAGCATTTT
CASSIEGQSNQPQHF
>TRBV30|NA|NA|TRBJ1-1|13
TGTGCCTGGAGTGCTGACTCTGACACTGAAGCTTTCTTT
CAWSADSDTEAFF
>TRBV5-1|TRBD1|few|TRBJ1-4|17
TGCGCCAGCAGCTTGGCCCTTCTTACAGGGGGCGCGAAGAAACTGTTTTTT
CASSLALLTGGAKKLFF
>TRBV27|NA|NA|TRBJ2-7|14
TGTGCCAGCAGACCACCGGGACTGATCTACGAGCAGTACTTC
CASRPPGLIYEQYF
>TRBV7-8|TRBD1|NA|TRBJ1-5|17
TGTGCCAGCAGCTTAGGAAGAGGGGGCGTTAGCAATCAGCCCCAGCATTTT
CASSLGRGGVSNQPQHF
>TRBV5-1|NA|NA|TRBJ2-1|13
TGCGCCAGCAGCTTGGGTGGGGACAATGAGCAGTTCTTC
CASSLGGDNEQFF
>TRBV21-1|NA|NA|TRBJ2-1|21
TGTGCCAGCAGAAATAGGAGACCGGGACTAGCGGGAGGAATCTGGAACAATGAGCAGTTCTTC
CASRNRRPGLAGGIWNNEQFF
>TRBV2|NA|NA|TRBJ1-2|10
TGTGCCAGCAGCGACTGGGGACTTGTCTTC
CASSDWGLVF
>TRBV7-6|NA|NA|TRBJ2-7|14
TGTGCCAGCAGCTCCCTGGACAGAAACTACGAGCAGTACTTC
CASSSLDRNYEQYF
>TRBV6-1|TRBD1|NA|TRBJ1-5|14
TGTGCCAGCAGTCGACAGGGGCGGAATCAGCCCCAGCATTTT
CASSRQGRNQPQHF
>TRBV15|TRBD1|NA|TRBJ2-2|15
TGTGCCACCAGCCCCGACAGGGGGCGCACCGGGGAGCTGTTTTTT
CATSPDRGRTGELFF
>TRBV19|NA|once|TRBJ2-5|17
TGTGCCAGTAGTATGCCTACAAGGGACGGGTACAAAGAGACCCAGTACTTC
CASSMPTRDGYKETQYF
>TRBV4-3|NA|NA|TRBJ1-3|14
TGCGCCAGCAGCCAAACAGGGTATGGAAACACCATATATTTT
CASSQTGYGNTIYF
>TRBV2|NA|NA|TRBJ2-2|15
TGTGCCAGCAGTGAAGAGTTCCCGAACACCGGGGAGCTGTTTTTT
CASSEEFPNTGELFF
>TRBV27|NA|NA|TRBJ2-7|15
TGTGCCAGCAGTCCCCTGACAGGACCTCGGGACGAGCAGTACTTC
CASSPLTGPRDEQYF
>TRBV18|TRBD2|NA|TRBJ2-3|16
TGTGCCAGCTCACCTCGGAGAGCGGGGGAGGTAGATACGCAGTATTTT
CASSPRRAGEVDTQYF
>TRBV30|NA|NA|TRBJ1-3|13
TGTGCCTGGAGTGTTAATACGGGAAACACCATATATTTT
CAWSVNTGNTIYF
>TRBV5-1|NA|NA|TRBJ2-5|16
TGCGCCAGCAGCTTGGGCGCGGGCAAACTCCAAGAGACCCAGTACTTC
CASSLGAGKLQETQYF
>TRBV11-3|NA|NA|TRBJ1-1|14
TGTGCCAGCAGCCCTACCGGGATGGGCACTGAAGCTTTCTTT
CASSPTGMGTEAFF
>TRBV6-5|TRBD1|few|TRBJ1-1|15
TGTGCCAGCAGGCCCACCGGGACAGGAAACACTGAAGCTTTCTTT
CASRPTGTGNTEAFF
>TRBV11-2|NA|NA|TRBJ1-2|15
TGTGCCAGCAGCCCCCGGGACTCCTCAAACTATGGCTACACCTTC
CASSPRDSSNYGYTF
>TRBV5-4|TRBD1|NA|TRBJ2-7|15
TGTGCCAGCAGCGTTGGGACAGGTAGGCGGGACGAGCAGTACTTC
CASSVGTGRRDEQYF
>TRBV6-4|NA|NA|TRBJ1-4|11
TGTGCCAGCATTACTAATGAAAAACTGTTTTTT
CASITNEKLFF
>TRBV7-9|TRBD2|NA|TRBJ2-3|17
TGTGCCAGCAGCAGCTCCACTAGCGGGAGCTGGGGAGATACGCAGTATTTT
CASSSSTSGSWGDTQYF
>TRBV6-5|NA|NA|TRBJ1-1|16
TGTGCCAGCAGTTACGACCTCGGACTGAAGAACACTGAAGCTTTCTTT
CASSYDLGLKNTEAFF
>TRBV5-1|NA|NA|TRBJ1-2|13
TGCGCCAGCAGCTTTTTACAGGGCTGTGGCTACACCTTC
CASSFLQGCGYTF